The T cell receptor (beta chain) under discussion was sequenced for a study of T cells in Graves' hyperthyroidism and ophthalmopathy. Whole-study results and caveats: The model made its ophthalmopathy prediction, and onset followed a median around six months later.

Per germline, CDR1 SGHVS and CDR2 FQNEAQ. The CDR3 is 16 residues long. V was clipped by 5 bases and J by 0 bases; unmatched bases: 9. With regard to this clonotype: Its target is not known.

From RNA transcripts, TCR beta CDR3 regions were amplified. TCR CDR3 regions were first amplified by RT-PCR with HTBI primers. TCRdb reprocessed the multiplex PCR reads via MiXCR and lists one record per CDR3 protein. The sample holds around 600,000 distinct CDR3 sequences, about 15% seen once. Material: blood. This chain uses TRBV7-8 with TRBJ2-7, with 8 bases that match TRBD2. This clonotype was sampled from a woman younger than 45 with Graves' hyperthyroidism. The CDR3 DNA follows: TGTGCCAGCAGCCCTGGGGTAGCGGGACCCTCCTACGAGCAGTACTTC. Protein: CASSPGVAGPSYEQYF.